This entry lists 28 T cell receptor beta chains sequenced from one sample in a study of blood T cell repertoires in COVID-19. The method was immunoSEQ multiplex PCR; TCRdb's version includes in-frame clones alone and lacks a portion of them. The sample includes around 130,000 clones, 82% of them seen just once. Sequenced sample: peripheral blood. Source of these receptors: a woman aged 80 or over with acute or convalescent COVID-19.

This clone was counted a few times. This sequence joins TRBV5-8 and TRBJ1-2; D gene ambiguous. The germline V and J ends were trimmed by 6 bases and 6 bases, with 15 bases remaining between them. CDR1 is SGHTS and CDR2 is YDEGEE in the germline V gene. The CDR3 consists of 13 residues. As DNA, the CDR3 is TGTGCCAGCACCCGACGGACTGGAGATGGCTACACCTTC. It encodes CASTRRTGDGYTF.

The chain employs TRBV7-9 and TRBJ1-4, with TRBD1 matching 8 bases. V was pared by 4 bases and J by 7 bases, with 5 bases of the junction left unmatched. The germline CDR1 and CDR2 sequences are SEHNR and FQNEAQ (reference sequence). The CDR3 runs to 14 residues. CDR3 DNA sequence: TGTGCCAGCAGCTGGACAGGGTTGCGTGAAAAACTGTTTTTT. It translates to CASSWTGLREKLFF.

The rearrangement links TRBV5-1 to TRBJ2-7, with D possibly TRBD2 on 5 matching bases. Germline-derived CDR1 and CDR2 are SGHRS and YFSETQ. V was cut by 4 bases and J by 1 base, with 24 bases left in between. CDR3 length: 18 residues. CDR3 region: CASSPTSRLRRGSYEQYF. In nucleotides, the CDR3 is TGCGCCAGCAGCCCCACCAGCAGGTTAAGGCGAGGGTCCTACGAGCAGTACTTC.

This clone was seen only once. One junction end does not reproduce the germline sequence, and a read error may be involved. The genes are TRBV9 and TRBJ1-3; the D is unclear. The germline V gene encodes CDR1 SGDLS and CDR2 YYNGEE. There are 13 residues in the CDR3. CDR3 coding DNA: TGTGCCAGCAGCACGTATCTTGGAGACACCATATATTTT. It codes for CASSTYLGDTIYF.

The chain joins TRBV7-2 to TRBJ2-5, with TRBD2 as a possible D gene (7 bases). CDR3 length: 19 residues. The ends were cut back, 5 bases at V and 5 bases at J, with 30 bases in the middle. Germline V gives CDR1 SGHTA, CDR2 FQGNSA. The CDR3 protein is CASSHPHPILPGGAETQYF. CDR3 in DNA: TGTGCCAGCAGCCACCCTCACCCCATCCTACCGGGGGGCGCGGAGACCCAGTACTTC.

This clone showed up just a few times. The gene calls are TRBV27 and TRBJ1-6; TRBD1 matches 10 bases. CDR1 is MNHEY and CDR2 is SMNVEV in the germline V gene (reference sequence). V trimming: 6 bases; J trimming: 7 bases; junction bases outside the gene matches: 9. This CDR3 has 16 residues. Here the CDR3 reads CASSPGGDRGNSPLHF. As DNA, the CDR3 is TGTGCCAGCAGCCCAGGAGGGGACAGGGGAAATTCACCCCTCCACTTT.

The genes are TRBV5-1 and TRBJ2-1; 13 nucleotides match TRBD2. Trimming cost V 4 bases and J 6 bases; bases outside gene matches: 10. Germline V gene sequence: CDR1 SGHRS, CDR2 YFSETQ. There are 17 residues in the CDR3. The CDR3 region is CASSELAGGSTGNEQFF. CDR3 DNA sequence: TGCGCCAGCAGCGAACTAGCGGGAGGGTCTACTGGCAATGAGCAGTTCTTC.

The rearrangement links TRBV27 to TRBJ1-1; TRBD1 matches at 11 bases. Germline V gene sequence: CDR1 MNHEY, CDR2 SMNVEV (reference sequence). Unmatched junction bases numbered 6, after V lost 1 base and J lost 5 bases. The CDR3 covers 16 residues. CDR3 amino acids: CASSLYGGQGATEAFF. As DNA, the CDR3 is TGTGCCAGCAGTTTATACGGCGGACAGGGGGCGACTGAAGCTTTCTTT.

The chain joins TRBV7-9 to TRBJ2-2; D ambiguous. Germline loops: CDR1 SEHNR, CDR2 FQNEAQ (reference sequence). The CDR3 is made up of 15 amino acids. The V and J ends lost 5 bases and 1 base respectively, with 11 bases between them. CDR3 coding DNA: TGTGCCAGCAGCGAACCTTACAAGAACACCGGGGAGCTGTTTTTT. It codes for CASSEPYKNTGELFF.

V is TRBV5-1 and J is TRBJ2-1, with TRBD2 matching over 13 bases. Looked up from germline, CDR1 is SGHRS and CDR2 is YFSETQ. This CDR3 comprises 19 residues. V lost 4 bases and J lost 3; bases outside the gene matches: 13. The CDR3 region is CASSKGTWTSGSIYNEQFF. Written as DNA, the CDR3 is TGCGCCAGCAGCAAAGGAACATGGACTAGCGGGAGCATCTACAATGAGCAGTTCTTC. Combining the CDR3 with reference TRBV5-1 and TRBJ2-1 gives the whole variable domain KAGVTQTPRYLIKTRGQQVTLSCSPISGHRSVSWYQQTPGQGLQFLFEYFSETQRNKGNFPGRFSGRQFSNSRSEMNVSTLELGDSALYLCASSKGTWTSGSIYNEQFFGPGTRLTVL.

The chain employs TRBV3-1 (or the pseudogene TRBV3-2) and TRBJ1-4; D perhaps matches TRBD1 (5 bases). V was cut by 4 bases and J by 0 bases, with 18 bases left in between. The germline V gene encodes CDR1 LGHDT and CDR2 YNNKEL (reference sequence). This CDR3 is built from 18 residues. The chain's CDR3 is CASSPSHGRATTNEKLFF. CDR3 coding DNA: TGTGCCAGCAGCCCGTCTCATGGCAGGGCTACAACTAATGAAAAACTGTTTTTT.

V gene TRBV27 combines with J gene TRBJ1-1; tentative D call: TRBD1 (6 bases). Looked up from germline, CDR1 is MNHEY and CDR2 is SMNVEV (reference sequence). The CDR3 runs to 16 residues. V gave up 5 bases and J gave up 1 base, with 17 bases separating them. The CDR3 region is CASSPPGQGKNTEAFF. CDR3 nucleotides: TGTGCCAGCAGTCCCCCGGGGCAGGGGAAGAACACTGAAGCTTTCTTT.

The CDR3 DNA reads as TGTGCCACCAGCAGGTCCACAGGGGTTTTGGCCGAAAACATTCAGTACTTC. Residues: CATSRSTGVLAENIQYF. The chain links TRBV15 to TRBJ2-4; 7 bases are shared with TRBD1. The CDR3 has 17 residues. Germline values: CDR1 LNHNV, CDR2 YYDKDF (reference sequence). The junction had 13 bases not matched to a gene; V was cut back by 3 bases and J by 5 bases.

This clone was detected once. The chain employs TRBV5-1 and TRBJ1-4; D not resolved. The CDR3 spans 17 residues. V was clipped by 0 bases and J by 5 bases, with 17 bases between them. The V gene's germline CDR1 is SGHRS and CDR2 YFSETQ. CDR3 sequence: CASSLDWPRRENEKLFF. As DNA, the CDR3 is TGCGCCAGCAGCTTGGATTGGCCTAGGAGGGAAAATGAAAAACTGTTTTTT. Together with reference TRBV5-1 and TRBJ1-4, the CDR3 gives the full variable domain: KAGVTQTPRYLIKTRGQQVTLSCSPISGHRSVSWYQQTPGQGLQFLFEYFSETQRNKGNFPGRFSGRQFSNSRSEMNVSTLELGDSALYLCASSLDWPRRENEKLFFGSGTQLSVL.

This rearrangement joins TRBV11-2 to TRBJ2-7; maybe TRBD2 (7 bases). Germline V gene data show CDR1 as SGHAT and CDR2 as FQNNGV. V lost 4 bases and J 4 bases, leaving 17 bases between the germline ends. The length of the CDR3 is 15 residues. CDR3 amino acids: CASSSIGGANYEQYF. The CDR3 DNA sequence: TGTGCCAGCAGCTCTATAGGGGGGGCTAATTACGAGCAGTACTTC.

The chain recombines TRBV20-1 with TRBJ1-1; no reliable D call. CDR3 size: 11 residues. With 3 bases removed from V and 4 bases from J, the gap between germline ends came to 6 bases. Germline lookup yields CDR1 DFQATT and CDR2 SNEGSKA (reference sequence). CDR3 sequence: CSASASTEAFF. The CDR3 bases are TGCAGTGCTAGCGCCAGCACTGAAGCTTTCTTT.

The rearrangement uses TRBV6-1 and TRBJ2-7, with a possible D match to TRBD1 (6 bases). CDR3 length: 16 residues. The V gene's germline CDR1 is MNHNS and CDR2 SASEGT. The ends were cut back, 0 bases at V and 5 bases at J, with 17 bases in the middle. Written as DNA, the CDR3 is TGTGCCAGCAGTGAAGCGGCAGGGGCATGGTCAGACGAGCAGTACTTC. Translation: CASSEAAGAWSDEQYF.

Comment on this clone: Other DNA variants within this sample encode the same CDR3. The CDR3 nucleotides read TGTGCTAGCAGCAAATTATTTATCTTTCGGAGGGGGCCGGGCGGTGAAGCTTTCTTT. Translated: CASSKLFIFRRGPGGEAFF. V is TRBV21-1 and J is TRBJ1-1; TRBD1, the table's D call, was not compared with the DNA. TRBV21-1 is a recognized pseudogene. This CDR3 is built from 19 residues.

This clone appeared once. This chain links TRBV10-3 with TRBJ2-6, with 8 bases lining up with TRBD1. The V gene's germline CDR1 is ENHRY and CDR2 SYGVKD. The V gene end was trimmed by 5 bases and the J gene end by 0 bases; junction bases not matched to a gene: 9. CDR3 length: 18 residues. CDR3 protein: CAISLEGQALSGANVLTF. CDR3 nucleotide sequence: TGTGCCATCAGTCTAGAGGGACAGGCCCTCTCTGGGGCCAACGTCCTGACTTTC.

This clone was seen only a few times. The V call is TRBV2, the J call TRBJ2-5; D is possibly TRBD2 (5 bases). Germline V gene sequence: CDR1 SNHLY, CDR2 FYNNEI. V lost 9 bases, J lost 6 bases, and 20 bases lay in between. The CDR3 runs 14 residues. DNA for the CDR3: TGTGCCAGTGAATTCCGGAGGAGTGCCCAGACCCAGTACTTC. This sequence encodes CASEFRRSAQTQYF.

CDR3 residues: CASTSGTGVLHEQYF. In DNA, the CDR3 is TGTGCCAGCACCAGCGGGACAGGGGTTTTGCACGAGCAGTACTTC. J is TRBJ2-7 and V is TRBV2; 10 bases align to TRBD1. CDR3 size: 15 residues. With 7 bases clipped from V and 5 bases from J, the junction kept 11 bases outside the gene matches. Looked up from germline, CDR1 is SNHLY and CDR2 is FYNNEI.

J is TRBJ1-2 and V is TRBV11-2; tentative D call: TRBD1 (5 bases). This CDR3 spans 13 amino acids. Germline V gene data show CDR1 as SGHAT and CDR2 as FQNNGV. Trimming took off 1 base at V and 8 bases at J, with 11 bases between the two ends. The CDR3 reads CASSLVSGNGYTF. In DNA, the CDR3 is TGTGCCAGCAGCTTAGTTTCAGGGAACGGCTACACCTTC.

The chain employs TRBV4-1 and TRBJ1-1; TRBD1 is a possible D gene (6 bases). With 5 bases removed from V and 5 bases from J, the gap between germline ends came to 18 bases. This CDR3 spans 15 amino acids. The germline CDR1 and CDR2 sequences are MGHRA and YSYEKL. CDR3 sequence reads: CASSTNRVPGTEAFF. Written as DNA, the CDR3 is TGCGCCAGCAGCACAAACAGGGTCCCAGGTACTGAAGCTTTCTTT.

This chain connects TRBV5-1 to TRBJ1-6; D is ambiguous. Germline CDR1 is SGHRS and CDR2 is YFSETQ. This CDR3 has 15 amino acids. V was cut by 2 bases and J by 7 bases, with 13 bases left in between. DNA of the CDR3: TGCGCCAGCAGCTTAGTACTGTCGCCGAATTCACCCCTCCACTTT. Translation gives CASSLVLSPNSPLHF. Supplemented by reference TRBV5-1 and TRBJ1-6, the full variable domain reads KAGVTQTPRYLIKTRGQQVTLSCSPISGHRSVSWYQQTPGQGLQFLFEYFSETQRNKGNFPGRFSGRQFSNSRSEMNVSTLELGDSALYLCASSLVLSPNSPLHFGNGTRLTVT.

V and J are TRBV11-2 and TRBJ2-5; 12 bases are a match to TRBD2. The CDR3 is made up of 16 amino acids. V was clipped by 5 bases and J by 7 bases; unmatched bases: 11. Germline V gene sequence: CDR1 SGHAT, CDR2 FQNNGV. As DNA, the CDR3 is TGTGCCAGCAGCCCTCGACTAGCGGGAGCTACCGGGACCCAGTACTTC. This codes for CASSPRLAGATGTQYF. Full variable domain (outside the CDR3, taken from reference TRBV11-2 and TRBJ2-5): EAGVAQSPRYKIIEKRQSVAFWCNPISGHATLYWYQQILGQGPKLLIQFQNNGVVDDSQLPKDRFSAERLKGVDSTLKIQPAKLEDSAVYLCASSPRLAGATGTQYFGPGTRLLVL.

This sequence joins TRBV9 and TRBJ2-2, with TRBD1 matching 12 bases. Germline V gene lookup returns CDR1 SGDLS and CDR2 YYNGEE. CDR3 size: 15 residues. The J segment lost 7 bases and the V segment lost 3 bases, leaving 4 bases of the junction unmatched. The CDR3 reads CASSAGQGAVGELFF. For the CDR3, the DNA is TGTGCCAGCAGCGCGGGACAGGGGGCTGTCGGGGAGCTGTTTTTT. The variable domain in full, completed from reference TRBV9 and TRBJ2-2, reads DSGVTQTPKHLITATGQRVTLRCSPRSGDLSVYWYQQSLDQGLQFLIQYYNGEERAKGNILERFSAQQFPDLHSELNLSSLELGDSALYFCASSAGQGAVGELFFGEGSRLTVL.

The chain is built from TRBV9 and TRBJ2-3, with TRBD1 matching over 7 bases. Germline V CDR1 and CDR2: SGDLS, YYNGEE. This CDR3 spans 16 amino acids. With 4 bases clipped from V and 6 bases from J, the junction kept 14 bases outside the gene matches. CDR3 coding DNA: TGTGCCAGCAGCACCCCGGACAGGCCGGGTGTGGATACGCAGTATTTT. This gives the protein CASSTPDRPGVDTQYF.

The chain links TRBV5-1 to TRBJ2-1; D possibly corresponds to TRBD2 (6 bases). The CDR3 totals 16 residues. The V gene lost 4 bases and the J gene lost 2 bases, with 16 bases spanning the gap. Germline loops: CDR1 SGHRS, CDR2 YFSETQ. The DNA of the CDR3 is TGCGCCAGCAGCGAGAATAGCGGTACCCCCTACAATGAGCAGTTCTTC. It translates to CASSENSGTPYNEQFF.